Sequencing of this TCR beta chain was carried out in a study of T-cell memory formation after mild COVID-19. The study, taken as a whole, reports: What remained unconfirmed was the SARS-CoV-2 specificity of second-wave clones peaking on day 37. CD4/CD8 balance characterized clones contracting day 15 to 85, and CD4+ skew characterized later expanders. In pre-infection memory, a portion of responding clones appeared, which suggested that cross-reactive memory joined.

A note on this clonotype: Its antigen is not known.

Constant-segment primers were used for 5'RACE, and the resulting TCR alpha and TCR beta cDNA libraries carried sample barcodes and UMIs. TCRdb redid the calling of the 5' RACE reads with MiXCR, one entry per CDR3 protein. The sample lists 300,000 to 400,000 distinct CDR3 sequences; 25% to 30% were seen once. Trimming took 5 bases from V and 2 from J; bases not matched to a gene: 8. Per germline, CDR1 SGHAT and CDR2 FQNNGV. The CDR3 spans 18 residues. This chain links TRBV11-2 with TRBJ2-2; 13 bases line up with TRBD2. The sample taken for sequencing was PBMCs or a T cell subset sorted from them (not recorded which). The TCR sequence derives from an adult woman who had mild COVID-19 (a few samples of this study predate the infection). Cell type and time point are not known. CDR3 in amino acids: CASSVGLAGESNTGELFF. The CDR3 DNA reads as TGTGCCAGCAGCGTAGGACTAGCGGGAGAATCAAACACCGGGGAGCTGTTTTTT.